Shown below are 3 T cell receptor beta chains from a single sample sequenced in a study of blood T cell repertoires in COVID-19. The method was immunoSEQ multiplex PCR; TCRdb's version includes in-frame clones alone and lacks a portion of them. This repertoire shows roughly 360,000 clones, more than 70% found once; its top ten account for roughly 1.4%. Source material: PBMCs or T cells enriched from blood (not recorded which). All receptors derive from a man under 40 who had recovered from COVID-19.

The rearrangement joins TRBV19 to TRBJ2-2; 7 bases align to TRBD1. CDR1 and CDR2 (germline): LNHDA, SQIVND (reference sequence). V lost 7 bases, J lost 1 base, and 12 bases stayed unmatched. The CDR3 totals 17 residues. The CDR3 nucleotides read TGTGCCAGTAAAAGGTCAACAGGGGCGGGGAACACCGGGGAGCTGTTTTTT. Translating it yields CASKRSTGAGNTGELFF. Full variable domain (remainder filled in from reference TRBV19 and TRBJ2-2): DGGITQSPKYLFRKEGQNVTLSCEQNLNHDAMYWYRQDPGQGLRLIYYSQIVNDFQKGDIAEGYSVSREKKESFPLTVTSAQKNPTAFYLCASKRSTGAGNTGELFFGEGSRLTVL.

This clone was recorded only once. The genes are TRBV7-9 and TRBJ2-7, with 9 bases matching TRBD1. Germline trimming cut 5 bases from V and 3 bases from J; bases unmatched to any gene: 14. The length of the CDR3 is 17 residues. Germline assignment: CDR1 SEHNR and CDR2 FQNEAQ (reference sequence). This CDR3 is CASSPKDRGKRNYEQYF. The CDR3 coding sequence is TGTGCCAGCAGCCCCAAGGACAGGGGCAAAAGGAACTACGAGCAGTACTTC.

The chain couples TRBV10-3 to TRBJ1-3; D uncertain. CDR1 is ENHRY and CDR2 is SYGVKD in the germline V gene. V was pared by 8 bases and J by 8 bases, with 10 bases between. The CDR3 is made up of 11 amino acids. CDR3 DNA: TGTGCCATCGAAATTCAGGACACCATATATTTT. It translates to CAIEIQDTIYF.